Below are 25 T cell receptor beta chains sequenced from a single sample in a study of blood T cells in healthy people across ages. A second PCR, run for roughly 7 to 11 cycles, used a sample-barcoded 5' primer plus a J-beta primer mix. MiXCR was run by TCRdb on the 5' RACE reads, yielding one entry per CDR3 protein. The data show about 800,000 distinct CDR3 sequences, with roughly 25% seen just once and under 4.5% held by the top ten. Separately, the same data were catalogued under a study of T cells of mothers and their children.

Material for sequencing was blood. The receptors shown here come from a boy younger than 18 in good health.

In nucleotides, the CDR3 is TGTGCCAGCAGCTTACAGGGGGACTCCTATAATTCACCCCTCCACTTT. This codes for CASSLQGDSYNSPLHF. This rearrangement joins TRBV13 to TRBJ1-6; 7 nucleotides align to TRBD1. Trimming removed 2 bases from V and 0 bases from J; junction bases left unmatched: 1. Germline loops: CDR1 PRHDT, CDR2 FYEKMQ (reference sequence). The CDR3 sequence is 16 residues long.

There are a few counts of this clonotype. This CDR3 is CASSSVGSSGGEQFF. The CDR3 DNA reads as TGTGCCAGCAGTTCGGTCGGAAGCTCGGGGGGTGAGCAGTTCTTC. V usage is TRBV7-2 and J usage is TRBJ2-1, with 7 bases that match TRBD2. Germline V gene lookup returns CDR1 SGHTA and CDR2 FQGNSA. There are 15 residues in the CDR3. Trimming took 6 bases from V and 9 from J; bases not matched to a gene: 14. The full variable domain, completed using reference TRBV7-2 and TRBJ2-1, is GAGVSQSPSNKVTEKGKDVELRCDPISGHTALYWYRQSLGQGLEFLIYFQGNSAPDKSGLPSDRFSAERTGGSVSTLTIQRTQQEDSAVYLCASSSVGSSGGEQFFGPGTRLTVL.

In this sample, this clonotype turned up many times. The CDR3 region is CASSQGQGSEAFF. CDR3 DNA: TGTGCCAGCTCACAAGGACAGGGGTCAGAAGCTTTCTTT. The gene calls are TRBV18 and TRBJ1-1, with TRBD1 identical over 9 bases. The J segment lost 8 bases and the V segment lost 4 bases, leaving 5 bases of the junction unmatched. The CDR3 length is 13 residues. Per the germline V gene, CDR1 is KGHSH and CDR2 is LQKENI.

The gene calls are TRBV6-1 and TRBJ2-7; 9 nucleotides line up with TRBD1. Per the germline V gene, CDR1 is MNHNS and CDR2 is SASEGT. Trimming removed 6 bases from V and 3 bases from J; junction bases left unmatched: 12. The CDR3 has 16 residues. Here the CDR3 reads CASSPRGGTGIYEQYF. The CDR3 DNA sequence: TGTGCCAGCAGCCCTCGGGGCGGGACAGGGATCTACGAGCAGTACTTC.

The rearrangement joins TRBV3-1 to TRBJ2-1; 13 nucleotides agree with TRBD2. Germline-derived CDR1 and CDR2 are LGHDT and YNNKEL (reference sequence). The CDR3 has 16 amino acids. The ends lost 4 bases at V and 8 bases at J; junction bases unmatched: 8. CDR3 sequence (DNA): TGTGCCAGCAGCCGCTTACTAGCGGGAGGGCCCCATGAGCAGTTCTTC. Translation gives CASSRLLAGGPHEQFF.

In its sample, this clonotype was seen a few times. Here the CDR3 DNA reads TGTGCCAGCAGTGAGGGGCAGGGCGGTGAGCAGTTCTTC. This translates into CASSEGQGGEQFF. V and J are TRBV25-1 and TRBJ2-5; perhaps TRBD1 as D (5 bases). The closer fit of TRBJ2-1 to the DNA end suggests the J call may be wrong. Germline V gene sequence: CDR1 MGHDK, CDR2 SYGVNS. This CDR3 is 13 amino acids long.

The chain is built from TRBV20-1 and TRBJ1-2, with D maybe TRBD1 (5 bases). The CDR3 runs 15 residues. The germline V gene has CDR1 DFQATT and CDR2 SNEGSKA (reference sequence). V shed 3 bases and J shed 4 bases, with 18 bases lying between them. The CDR3 spells CSASQTGTGLYGYTF. Here the CDR3 DNA reads TGCAGTGCTAGTCAGACCGGGACTGGCCTCTATGGCTACACCTTC.

This clonotype was found a few times. The gene calls are TRBV14 and TRBJ1-2; D gene uncertain. Trimming shortened V by 5 bases and J by 4 bases, and 11 bases separated the two germline ends. This CDR3 region has 13 residues. Germline V CDR1 and CDR2: SGHDN, FVKESK. The CDR3 is CASSGLRGYGYTF. In DNA form, the CDR3 reads TGTGCCAGCAGCGGGCTCCGGGGCTATGGCTACACCTTC. Variable domain in full (rest from reference TRBV14 and TRBJ1-2): EAGVTQFPSHSVIEKGQTVTLRCDPISGHDNLYWYRRVMGKEIKFLLHFVKESKQDESGMPNNRFLAERTGGTYSTLKVQPAELEDSGVYFCASSGLRGYGYTFGSGTRLTVV.

This clonotype was seen only a few times. CDR3 in amino acids: CASSLALVSLEEPQHF. The CDR3, as DNA: TGTGCCAGCAGTTTAGCGCTGGTTTCCCTCGAAGAGCCCCAGCATTTT. The chain joins TRBV12-3 or TRBV12-4 to TRBJ1-5; D gene unclear. The CDR3 spans 16 residues. Between the trimmed V and J ends, which lost 0 bases and 8 bases, there was a span of 17 bases.

The chain has TRBV15 and TRBJ1-5; weak D call: TRBD1 (6 bases). CDR1 and CDR2 (germline): LNHNV, YYDKDF (reference sequence). The CDR3 sequence is 13 residues long. Trimming cost V 5 bases and J 12 bases, with 17 bases left between them. This CDR3 is CATSGGPGRVQHF. In DNA form, the CDR3 reads TGTGCCACCAGCGGGGGCCCGGGGCGGGTCCAGCATTTT.

The chain links TRBV6-2 or TRBV6-3 to TRBJ2-1, with D uncertain. The CDR3 is 13 residues long. Germline lookup yields CDR1 MNHEY and CDR2 SVGEGT. The ends were cut back, 3 bases at V and 9 bases at J, with 12 bases in the middle. CDR3 DNA: TGTGCCAGCAGTTATTGGTTGTGGAGTGAGCAGTTCTTC. Its protein product is CASSYWLWSEQFF.

The chain recombines TRBV28 with TRBJ2-5, with 9 bases lining up with TRBD1. The CDR3 extends over 13 amino acids. The junction had 2 bases not matched to a gene; V was cut back by 3 bases and J by 6 bases. Per germline, CDR1 MDHEN and CDR2 SYDVKM. CDR3 residues: CASSLDRGQTQYF. CDR3 in DNA: TGTGCCAGCAGTTTGGACAGGGGTCAGACCCAGTACTTC.

The rearrangement links TRBV5-1 to TRBJ1-4; D is perhaps TRBD1 (6 bases). Trimming cost V 3 bases and J 5 bases, with 17 bases left between them. Germline V CDR1 and CDR2: SGHRS, YFSETQ. The CDR3 is 16 residues long. This CDR3 reads CASSYRGQGDNEKLFF. In DNA form, the CDR3 reads TGCGCCAGCAGCTACCGGGGGCAGGGCGACAATGAAAAACTGTTTTTT. The full variable domain, with the rest looked up from reference TRBV5-1 and TRBJ1-4, is KAGVTQTPRYLIKTRGQQVTLSCSPISGHRSVSWYQQTPGQGLQFLFEYFSETQRNKGNFPGRFSGRQFSNSRSEMNVSTLELGDSALYLCASSYRGQGDNEKLFFGSGTQLSVL.

A few counts support this clonotype. V and J are TRBV2 and TRBJ2-1, with 8 nucleotides matching TRBD1. Trimming took 4 bases from V and 7 from J; bases not matched to a gene: 6. Per the germline V gene, CDR1 is SNHLY and CDR2 is FYNNEI. The CDR3 has 14 amino acids. The CDR3 here is CASSVQDRANEQFF. CDR3 bases: TGTGCCAGCAGTGTTCAGGACAGGGCGAATGAGCAGTTCTTC.

This clonotype showed up just a few times. The chain employs TRBV12-3 or TRBV12-4 and TRBJ2-1, with D perhaps assigned TRBD1 or TRBD2 (5 bases each). With the DNA end fitting TRBJ2-5 better, the J assignment may be wrong. This CDR3 spans 14 amino acids. CDR3 in DNA: TGTGCCAGCAGTCAGGGACGGTCGCGGGTGACCCAGTACTTC. Translating gives CASSQGRSRVTQYF.

This clonotype was seen at least ten times. The chain employs TRBV28 and TRBJ2-1; D is ambiguous. The germline V gene has CDR1 MDHEN and CDR2 SYDVKM. V was clipped by 3 bases and J by 3 bases, with 6 bases between them. This CDR3 spans 13 amino acids. CDR3 loop: CASSFPGYNEQFF. CDR3 nucleotides: TGTGCCAGCAGTTTCCCCGGCTACAATGAGCAGTTCTTC.

The rearrangement joins TRBV4-3 to TRBJ2-5, with 9 bases that match TRBD2. The J call is in doubt because the DNA end fits TRBJ2-1 better. This CDR3 region has 16 residues. Germline-derived CDR1 and CDR2 are LGHNA and YSLEER. CDR3 nucleotide sequence: TGCGCCAGCAGCCAAGATGCGGGAGGGCCGGGAAATGAGCAGTTCTTC. Amino acid sequence: CASSQDAGGPGNEQFF.

The chain links TRBV5-6 to TRBJ2-1; 12 bases line up with TRBD2. V trimming: 0 bases; J trimming: 7 bases; junction bases outside the gene matches: 8. CDR3 length: 17 residues. Germline CDR1 reads SGHDT; CDR2 reads YYEEEE. The CDR3 DNA follows: TGTGCCAGCAGCTTGGCCCGGAGACTAGCGGGAGTTAATGAGCAGTTCTTC. Its protein is CASSLARRLAGVNEQFF.

A few counts support this clonotype. J is TRBJ2-5 and V is TRBV4-3, with D perhaps TRBD2 (7 bases). The end of the DNA is better explained by TRBJ2-1, so the J call may be wrong. CDR1 LGHNA and CDR2 YSLEER come from the germline V gene. CDR3 length: 14 residues. The CDR3 is CASSQEVGGAEQFF. CDR3 in DNA: TGCGCCAGCAGCCAAGAGGTGGGGGGGGCTGAGCAGTTCTTC.

The chain combines TRBV7-2 with TRBJ1-5; D gene uncertain. Per the germline V gene, CDR1 is SGHTA and CDR2 is FQGNSA. V was pared by 5 bases and J by 7 bases, with 18 bases between. This CDR3 comprises 15 residues. The CDR3 DNA reads as TGTGCCAGCAGCCGAATACCACAGAGCATGCAGCCCCAGCATTTT. This encodes CASSRIPQSMQPQHF.

The rearrangement uses TRBV11-2 and TRBJ2-5; TRBD2 agrees at 7 bases. Germline CDR1 SGHAT, CDR2 FQNNGV. The V gene end was trimmed by 3 bases and the J gene end by 1 base; junction bases not matched to a gene: 5. CDR3 size: 15 residues. CDR3 DNA: TGTGCCAGCAGCTTCCAGATAGCGGGCCAAGAGACCCAGTACTTC. Translation gives CASSFQIAGQETQYF.

This clonotype was detected a few times. This chain uses TRBV20-1 with TRBJ1-5, with 7 bases lining up with TRBD1. Germline lookup yields CDR1 DFQATT and CDR2 SNEGSKA (reference sequence). V was clipped by 6 bases and J by 6 bases; unmatched bases: 11. CDR3 length: 14 amino acids. CDR3 sequence (DNA): TGCAGTGCCGTAGACAGGGTCCGACGTCAGCCCCAGCATTTT. Residues: CSAVDRVRRQPQHF.

This clonotype occurred a few times. This chain uses TRBV20-1 with TRBJ2-2; TRBD2 matches 11 bases. The germline gives CDR1 DFQATT, CDR2 SNEGSKA (reference sequence). Trimming removed 6 bases from V and 0 bases from J; junction bases left unmatched: 9. The CDR3 is made up of 17 amino acids. The CDR3 DNA follows: TGCAGTGCCAGGGGGGTAGCGGGGGGGCCGAACACCGGGGAGCTGTTTTTT. Its protein is CSARGVAGGPNTGELFF.

This chain links TRBV4-3 with TRBJ2-3; maybe TRBD2 (7 bases). Per germline, CDR1 LGHNA and CDR2 YSLEER. This CDR3 is 15 amino acids long. Trimming pared 0 bases from V and 7 bases from J, leaving 14 bases between. The CDR3 reads CASSQEGGRTYTQYF. The CDR3 region has the DNA TGCGCCAGCAGCCAAGAGGGGGGGCGAACGTATACGCAGTATTTT.

Only a few counts were recorded for this clonotype. The V and J genes are TRBV7-2 and TRBJ2-7, with 14 bases aligning to TRBD2. Per the germline V gene, CDR1 is SGHTA and CDR2 is FQGNSA. The CDR3 is 16 amino acids. V lost 1 base, J lost 5 bases, and 4 bases stayed unmatched. CDR3 amino acids: CASSLGLAGGPHEQYF. The CDR3 DNA is TGTGCCAGCAGCTTAGGACTAGCGGGGGGGCCCCACGAGCAGTACTTC.